The clone carrying this T cell receptor (beta chain) was seen a handful of times. The antigen is not known. Researchers ran the PCR with 60 Vbeta and 13 Jbeta primers. The protocol was immunoSEQ multiplex PCR, while the TCRdb copy is restricted to in-frame clones and leaves out a portion. The sample gives some 180,000 clones, approximately 70% of which show up once; 5% to 5.5% is in the top ten. The data originate from a study of cytomegalovirus exposure and HLA in healthy donors. The study's findings and limits: As a later analysis showed, several of the most significant clusters appeared to be linked to common viral pathogens. Per published accounts, TCR beta sequences correctly predicted the HLA-A and HLA-B alleles of most subjects. A link between a missense DCLRE1C variant and TCR beta V- and J-gene trimming emerged from a later analysis.

The sample consisted of PBMCs. The clonotype comes from a woman aged 18-35 years in good health and CMV-seropositive.

CDR3: CASSYIQGQSSYNEQFF. The CDR3, as DNA: TGTGCCAGCAGCTACATACAGGGTCAGAGCTCCTACAATGAGCAGTTCTTC. The V and J genes are TRBV5-8 and TRBJ2-1; TRBD1 is a possible D gene (6 bases). Trimming removed 3 bases from V and 0 bases from J, with 16 bases in between. Per germline, CDR1 SGHTS and CDR2 YDEGEE. The CDR3 has 17 residues.